This record concerns one TCR beta chain sequence. Its antigen remains unknown. TCR beta was sequenced from blood CD8+ and CD4+ T cells. This entry comes from a study of CD8 T cells in Susac syndrome. Study observations and caveats: The study recognized that its TCR sequencing and HLA analysis covered a relatively small number of individuals.

A quantity of about 0.5 to 1 ug RNA underwent reverse transcription using random hexamers. Amplification of TCR beta CDR3 used immunoSEQ multiplex PCR across 54 Vbeta and 13 Jbeta. MiXCR, run by TCRdb on the immunoSEQ multiplex PCR reads, gives a single entry per CDR3 protein. The table records 400,000 or so distinct CDR3 sequences, 85% to 90% of them present only once. Germline-derived CDR1 and CDR2 are SEHNR and FQNEAQ (reference sequence). Trimming removed 4 bases from V and 5 bases from J, with 8 bases in between. This CDR3 contains 12 residues. The rearrangement links TRBV7-9 to TRBJ2-5, with D perhaps matching TRBD1 or TRBD2 (5 bases each). Sequenced sample: CD8+ T cells from PBMCs. The sequence came from a human donor with multiple sclerosis. The CDR3 DNA reads as TGTGCCAGCAGCTGGTGGGGGGAGACCCAGTACTTC. It yields the protein CASSWWGETQYF.